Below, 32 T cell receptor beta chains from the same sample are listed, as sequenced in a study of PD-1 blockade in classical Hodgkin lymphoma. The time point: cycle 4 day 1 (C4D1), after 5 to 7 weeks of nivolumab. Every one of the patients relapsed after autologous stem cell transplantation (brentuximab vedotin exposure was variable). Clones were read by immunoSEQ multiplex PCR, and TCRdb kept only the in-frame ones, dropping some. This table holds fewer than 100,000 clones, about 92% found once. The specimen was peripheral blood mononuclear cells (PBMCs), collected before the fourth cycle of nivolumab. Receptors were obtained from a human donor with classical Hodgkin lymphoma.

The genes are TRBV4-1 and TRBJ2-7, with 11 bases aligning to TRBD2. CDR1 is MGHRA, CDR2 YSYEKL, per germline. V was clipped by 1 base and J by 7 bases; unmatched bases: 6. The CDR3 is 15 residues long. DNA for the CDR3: TGCGCCAGCAGCCAAGTTAGCGGGAGGGTTGGTGAGCAGTACTTC. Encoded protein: CASSQVSGRVGEQYF.

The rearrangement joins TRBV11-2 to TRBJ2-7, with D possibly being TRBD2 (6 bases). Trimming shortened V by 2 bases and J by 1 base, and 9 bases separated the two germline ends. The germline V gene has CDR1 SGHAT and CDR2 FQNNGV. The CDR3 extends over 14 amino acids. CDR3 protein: CASSLQGGSYEQYF. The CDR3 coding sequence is TGTGCCAGCAGCTTACAAGGAGGGTCCTACGAGCAGTACTTC.

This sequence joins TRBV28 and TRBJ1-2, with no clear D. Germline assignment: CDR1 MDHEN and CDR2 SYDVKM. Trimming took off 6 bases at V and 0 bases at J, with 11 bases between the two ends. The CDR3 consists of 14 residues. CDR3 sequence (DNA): TGTGCCAGCAGCTCCTTGATGGCTAACTATGGCTACACCTTC. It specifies CASSSLMANYGYTF.

CDR3 DNA: TGTGCCAGCAGTTTGTGGGGGGGACAGTGGGGCAATCAGCCCCAGCATTTT. This encodes CASSLWGGQWGNQPQHF. V gene TRBV28 combines with J gene TRBJ1-5, with 7 bases that match TRBD1. V trimming: 3 bases; J trimming: 2 bases; junction bases outside the gene matches: 10. The germline V gene has CDR1 MDHEN and CDR2 SYDVKM. The CDR3 has 17 amino acids.

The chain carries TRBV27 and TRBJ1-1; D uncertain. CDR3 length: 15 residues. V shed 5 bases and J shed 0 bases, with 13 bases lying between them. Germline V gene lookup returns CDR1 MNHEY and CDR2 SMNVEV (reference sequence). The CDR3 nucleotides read TGTGCCAGCAGTCTGGACGGAAGACTGAACACTGAAGCTTTCTTT. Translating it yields CASSLDGRLNTEAFF.

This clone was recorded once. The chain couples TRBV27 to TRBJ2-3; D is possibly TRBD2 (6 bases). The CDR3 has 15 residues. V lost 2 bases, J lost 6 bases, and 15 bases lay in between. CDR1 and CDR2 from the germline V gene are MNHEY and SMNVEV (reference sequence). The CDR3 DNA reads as TGTGCCAGCAGTTTACGGACGGTCCGGGGGGATACGCAGTATTTT. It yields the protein CASSLRTVRGDTQYF.

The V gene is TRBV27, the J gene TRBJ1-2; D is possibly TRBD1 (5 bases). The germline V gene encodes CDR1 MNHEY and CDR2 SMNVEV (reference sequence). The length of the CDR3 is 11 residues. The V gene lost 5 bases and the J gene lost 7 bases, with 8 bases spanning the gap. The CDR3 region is CASSPGRGYTF. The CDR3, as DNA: TGTGCCAGCAGTCCGGGACGTGGCTACACCTTC.

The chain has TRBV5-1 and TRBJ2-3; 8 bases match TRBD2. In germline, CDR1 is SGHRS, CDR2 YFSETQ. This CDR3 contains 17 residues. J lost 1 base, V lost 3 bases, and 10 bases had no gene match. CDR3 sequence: CASSSHGVTSGTDTQYF. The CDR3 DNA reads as TGCGCCAGCAGCTCCCATGGGGTGACTAGCGGCACAGATACGCAGTATTTT.

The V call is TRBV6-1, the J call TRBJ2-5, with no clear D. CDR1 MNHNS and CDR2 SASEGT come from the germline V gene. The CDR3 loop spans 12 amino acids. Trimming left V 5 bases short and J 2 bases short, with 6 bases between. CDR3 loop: CASSLYQETQYF. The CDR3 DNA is TGTGCCAGCAGTCTTTATCAAGAGACCCAGTACTTC.

CDR3 amino acids: CASSSGTGNELKQFF. Here the CDR3 DNA reads TGTGCCAGCAGTTCCGGGACAGGGAACGAGTTGAAGCAGTTCTTC. The chain carries TRBV6-4 and TRBJ2-1; the match to TRBD1 covers 9 bases. Germline assignment: CDR1 MRHNA and CDR2 SNTAGT. The CDR3 has 15 amino acids. Trimming cost V 5 bases and J 11 bases; bases outside gene matches: 13.

CDR3: CATRDGVKNEKLFF. CDR3 nucleotide sequence: TGCGCCACCAGGGACGGGGTAAAGAATGAAAAACTGTTTTTT. The chain uses TRBV4-1 and TRBJ1-4, with D perhaps matching TRBD1 (5 bases). Germline V gene lookup returns CDR1 MGHRA and CDR2 YSYEKL. CDR3 length: 14 amino acids. V dropped 10 bases and J dropped 5 bases, with 17 bases sitting between them.

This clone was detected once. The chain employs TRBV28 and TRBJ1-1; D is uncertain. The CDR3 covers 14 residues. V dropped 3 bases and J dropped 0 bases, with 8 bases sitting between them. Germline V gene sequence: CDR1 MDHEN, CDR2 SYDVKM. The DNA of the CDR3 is TGTGCCAGCAGTTTGGATGGGTTGAACACTGAAGCTTTCTTT. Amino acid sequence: CASSLDGLNTEAFF. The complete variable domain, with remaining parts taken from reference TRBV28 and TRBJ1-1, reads DVKVTQSSRYLVKRTGEKVFLECVQDMDHENMFWYRQDPGLGLRLIYFSYDVKMKEKGDIPEGYSVSREKKERFSLILESASTNQTSMYLCASSLDGLNTEAFFGQGTRLTVV.

This CDR3 reads CASSLESGGADTQYF. The DNA of the CDR3 is TGTGCCAGCAGTTTAGAGTCGGGAGGAGCAGATACGCAGTATTTT. The rearrangement uses TRBV27 and TRBJ2-3; 7 bases fit TRBD2. With 2 bases clipped from V and 4 bases from J, the junction kept 6 bases outside the gene matches. This CDR3 has 15 amino acids. In germline, CDR1 is MNHEY, CDR2 SMNVEV (reference sequence).

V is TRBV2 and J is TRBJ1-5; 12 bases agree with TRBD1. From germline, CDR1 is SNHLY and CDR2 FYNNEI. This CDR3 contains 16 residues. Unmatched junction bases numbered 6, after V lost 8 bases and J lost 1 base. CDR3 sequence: CASWDRGRGSNQPQHF. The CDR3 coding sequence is TGTGCCAGCTGGGACAGGGGGCGAGGGAGCAATCAGCCCCAGCATTTT.

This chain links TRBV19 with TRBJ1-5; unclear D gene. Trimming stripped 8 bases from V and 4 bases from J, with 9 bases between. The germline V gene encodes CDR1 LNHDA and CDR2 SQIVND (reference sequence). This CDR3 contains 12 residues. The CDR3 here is CASSILNQPQHF. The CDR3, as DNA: TGTGCCAGTTCAATTCTTAATCAGCCCCAGCATTTT.

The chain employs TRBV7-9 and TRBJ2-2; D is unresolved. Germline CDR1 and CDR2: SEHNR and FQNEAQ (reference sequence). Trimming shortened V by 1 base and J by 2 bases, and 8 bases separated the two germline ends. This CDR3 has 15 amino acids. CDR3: CASSLEVVNTGELFF. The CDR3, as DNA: TGTGCCAGCAGCTTAGAGGTGGTTAACACCGGGGAGCTGTTTTTT.

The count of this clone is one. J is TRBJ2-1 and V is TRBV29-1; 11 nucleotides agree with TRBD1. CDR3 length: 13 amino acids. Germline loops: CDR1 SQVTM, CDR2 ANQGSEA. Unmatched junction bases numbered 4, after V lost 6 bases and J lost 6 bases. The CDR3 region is CSVPGQGVNEQFF. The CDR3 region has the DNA TGCAGCGTGCCGGGACAGGGGGTCAATGAGCAGTTCTTC.

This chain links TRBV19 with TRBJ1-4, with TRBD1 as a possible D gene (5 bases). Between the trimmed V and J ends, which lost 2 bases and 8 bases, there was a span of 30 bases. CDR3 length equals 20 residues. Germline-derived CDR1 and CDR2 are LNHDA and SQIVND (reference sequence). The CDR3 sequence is CASSIPRGGGPWGWGEKLFF. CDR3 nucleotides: TGTGCCAGTAGTATACCCCGGGGGGGAGGTCCTTGGGGCTGGGGAGAAAAACTGTTTTTT.

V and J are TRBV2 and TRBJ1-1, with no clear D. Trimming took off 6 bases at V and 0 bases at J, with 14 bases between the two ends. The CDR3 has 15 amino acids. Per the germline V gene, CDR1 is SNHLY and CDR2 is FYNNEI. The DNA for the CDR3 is TGTGCCAGCAGAAGTTCCCGGACGGTGAACACTGAAGCTTTCTTT. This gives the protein CASRSSRTVNTEAFF.

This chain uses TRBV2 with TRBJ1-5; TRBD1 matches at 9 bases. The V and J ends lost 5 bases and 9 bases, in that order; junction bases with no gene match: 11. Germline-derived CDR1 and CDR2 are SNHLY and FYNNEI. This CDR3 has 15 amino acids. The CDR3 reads CASSPDRGRGRPQHF. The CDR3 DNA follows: TGTGCCAGCAGTCCGGACAGGGGAAGAGGGCGGCCCCAGCATTTT.

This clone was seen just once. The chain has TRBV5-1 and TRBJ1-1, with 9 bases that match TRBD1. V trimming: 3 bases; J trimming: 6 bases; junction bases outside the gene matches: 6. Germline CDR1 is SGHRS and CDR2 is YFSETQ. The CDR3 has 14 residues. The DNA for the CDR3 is TGCGCCAGCAGCTCGGGGGACAGGGAGGCTGAAGCTTTCTTT. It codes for CASSSGDREAEAFF. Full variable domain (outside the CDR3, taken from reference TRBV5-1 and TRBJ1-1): KAGVTQTPRYLIKTRGQQVTLSCSPISGHRSVSWYQQTPGQGLQFLFEYFSETQRNKGNFPGRFSGRQFSNSRSEMNVSTLELGDSALYLCASSSGDREAEAFFGQGTRLTVV.

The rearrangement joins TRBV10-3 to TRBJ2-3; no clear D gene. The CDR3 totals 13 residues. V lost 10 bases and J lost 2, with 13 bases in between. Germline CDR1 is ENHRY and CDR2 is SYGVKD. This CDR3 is CATLDLNTDTQYF. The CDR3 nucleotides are TGTGCCACCTTAGACTTAAACACAGATACGCAGTATTTT.

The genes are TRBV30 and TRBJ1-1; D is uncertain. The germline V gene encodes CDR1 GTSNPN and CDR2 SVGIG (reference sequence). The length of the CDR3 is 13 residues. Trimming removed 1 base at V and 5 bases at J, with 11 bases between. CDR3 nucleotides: TGTGCCTGGAGTGAAATCAAGGGAACTGAAGCTTTCTTT. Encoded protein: CAWSEIKGTEAFF. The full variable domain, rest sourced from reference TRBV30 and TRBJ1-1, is SQTIHQWPATLVQPVGSPLSLECTVEGTSNPNLYWYRQAAGRGLQLLFYSVGIGQISSEVPQNLSASRPQDRQFILSSKKLLLSDSGFYLCAWSEIKGTEAFFGQGTRLTVV.

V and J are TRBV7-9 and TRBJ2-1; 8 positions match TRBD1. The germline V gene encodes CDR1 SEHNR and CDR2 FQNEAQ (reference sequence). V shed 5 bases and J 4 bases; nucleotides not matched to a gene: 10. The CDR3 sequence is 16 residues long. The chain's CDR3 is CASSTNRGAPYNEQFF. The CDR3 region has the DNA TGTGCCAGCAGCACTAACAGGGGGGCCCCTTACAATGAGCAGTTCTTC.

The CDR3 loop is CASSFQETQYF. CDR3 coding DNA: TGTGCCAGCAGCTTCCAAGAGACCCAGTACTTC. The chain carries TRBV11-3 and TRBJ2-5; D is unresolved. CDR3 size: 11 residues. The V end lost 3 bases, the J end lost 1 base, and 0 bases lay between the germline ends. Germline V gene data show CDR1 as SGHNT and CDR2 as YENEEA.

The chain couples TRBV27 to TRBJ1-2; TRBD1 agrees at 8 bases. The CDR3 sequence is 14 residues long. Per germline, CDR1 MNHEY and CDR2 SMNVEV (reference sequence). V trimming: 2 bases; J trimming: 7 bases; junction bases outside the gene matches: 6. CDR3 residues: CASSLARGRSGYTF. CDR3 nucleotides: TGTGCCAGCAGTTTAGCCAGGGGGCGAAGTGGCTACACCTTC.

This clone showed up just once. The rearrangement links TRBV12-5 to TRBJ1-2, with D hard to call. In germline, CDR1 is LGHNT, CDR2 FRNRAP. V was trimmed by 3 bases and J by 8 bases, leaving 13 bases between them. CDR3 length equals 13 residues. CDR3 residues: CASGFRGSGGYTF. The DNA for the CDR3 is TGTGCTAGTGGTTTTCGAGGGTCCGGCGGCTACACCTTC.

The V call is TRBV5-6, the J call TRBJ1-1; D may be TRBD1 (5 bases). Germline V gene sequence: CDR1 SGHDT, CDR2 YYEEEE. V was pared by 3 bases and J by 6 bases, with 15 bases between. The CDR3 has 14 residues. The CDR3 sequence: CASSYHLRESEAFF. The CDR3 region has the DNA TGTGCCAGCAGCTACCACCTCAGGGAATCTGAAGCTTTCTTT.

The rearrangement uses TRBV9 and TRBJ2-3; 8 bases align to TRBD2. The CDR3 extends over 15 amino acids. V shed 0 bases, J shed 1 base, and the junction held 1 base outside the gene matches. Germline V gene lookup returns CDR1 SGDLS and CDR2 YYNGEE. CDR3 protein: CASSVELAGTDTQYF. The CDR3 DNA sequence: TGTGCCAGCAGCGTAGAACTAGCGGGCACAGATACGCAGTATTTT.

The CDR3 nucleotides are TGCGCCAGCAGCTTTCTAGCGAGCAGCACAGATACGCAGTATTTT. Translation gives CASSFLASSTDTQYF. The rearrangement links TRBV5-1 to TRBJ2-3; D is possibly TRBD2 (6 bases). Germline V gives CDR1 SGHRS, CDR2 YFSETQ. The CDR3 is made up of 15 amino acids. Trimming removed 2 bases at V and 0 bases at J, with 10 bases between.

The CDR3 loop is CASSKASGQVPPGANVLTF. Written as DNA, the CDR3 is TGTGCCAGCAGCAAAGCCTCCGGACAGGTACCTCCTGGGGCCAACGTCCTGACTTTC. The J gene is TRBJ2-6, the V gene TRBV21-1; the table names TRBD1, a call not compared with the DNA. TRBV21-1 is a pseudogene. The CDR3 loop spans 19 amino acids.

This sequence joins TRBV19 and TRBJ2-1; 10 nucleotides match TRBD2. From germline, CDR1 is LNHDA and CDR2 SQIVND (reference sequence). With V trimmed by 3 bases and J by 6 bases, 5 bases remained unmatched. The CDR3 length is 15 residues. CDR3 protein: CASSIPAGGTNEQFF. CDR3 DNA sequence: TGTGCCAGTAGTATTCCAGCGGGAGGGACCAATGAGCAGTTCTTC. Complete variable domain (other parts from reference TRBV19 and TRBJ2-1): DGGITQSPKYLFRKEGQNVTLSCEQNLNHDAMYWYRQDPGQGLRLIYYSQIVNDFQKGDIAEGYSVSREKKESFPLTVTSAQKNPTAFYLCASSIPAGGTNEQFFGPGTRLTVL.